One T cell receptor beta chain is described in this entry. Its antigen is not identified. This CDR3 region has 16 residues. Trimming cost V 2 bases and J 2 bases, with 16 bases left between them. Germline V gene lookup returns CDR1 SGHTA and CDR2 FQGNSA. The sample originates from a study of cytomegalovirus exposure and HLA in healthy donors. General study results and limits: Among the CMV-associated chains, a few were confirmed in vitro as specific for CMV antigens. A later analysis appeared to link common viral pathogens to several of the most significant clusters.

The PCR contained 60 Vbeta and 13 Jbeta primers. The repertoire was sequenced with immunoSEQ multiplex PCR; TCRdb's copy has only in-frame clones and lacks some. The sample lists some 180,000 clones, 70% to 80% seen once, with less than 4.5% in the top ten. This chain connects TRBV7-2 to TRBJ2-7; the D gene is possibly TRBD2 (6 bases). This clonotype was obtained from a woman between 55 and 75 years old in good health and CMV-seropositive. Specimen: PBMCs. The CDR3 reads CASSLTLALRPYEQYF. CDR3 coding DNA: TGTGCCAGCAGCTTAACACTAGCCCTCCGACCCTACGAGCAGTACTTC.